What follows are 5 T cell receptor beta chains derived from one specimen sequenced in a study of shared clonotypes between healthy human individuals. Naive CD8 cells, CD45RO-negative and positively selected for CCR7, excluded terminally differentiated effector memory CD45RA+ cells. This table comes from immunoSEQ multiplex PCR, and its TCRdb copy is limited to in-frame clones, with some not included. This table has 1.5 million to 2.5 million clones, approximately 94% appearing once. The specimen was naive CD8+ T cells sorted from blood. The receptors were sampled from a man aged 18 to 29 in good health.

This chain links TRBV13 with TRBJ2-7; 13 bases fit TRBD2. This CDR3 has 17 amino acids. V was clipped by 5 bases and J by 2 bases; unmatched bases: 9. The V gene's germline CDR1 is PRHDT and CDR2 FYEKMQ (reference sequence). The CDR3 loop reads CASSPVRTSGGPYEQYF. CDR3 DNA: TGTGCCAGCAGCCCCGTCCGGACTAGCGGGGGCCCCTACGAGCAGTACTTC.

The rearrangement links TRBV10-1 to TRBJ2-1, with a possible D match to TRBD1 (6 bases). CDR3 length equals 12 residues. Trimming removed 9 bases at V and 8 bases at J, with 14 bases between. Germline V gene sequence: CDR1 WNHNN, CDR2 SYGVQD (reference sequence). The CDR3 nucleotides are TGCGCCAGGACCGATCCAGGGGATGAGCAGTTCTTC. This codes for CARTDPGDEQFF.

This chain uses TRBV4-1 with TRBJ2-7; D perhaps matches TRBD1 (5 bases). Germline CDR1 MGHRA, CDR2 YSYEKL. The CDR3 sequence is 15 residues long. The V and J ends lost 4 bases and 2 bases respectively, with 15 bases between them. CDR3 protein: CASSLSTQGTYEQYF. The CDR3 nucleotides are TGCGCCAGCAGCCTTTCCACCCAGGGTACCTACGAGCAGTACTTC.

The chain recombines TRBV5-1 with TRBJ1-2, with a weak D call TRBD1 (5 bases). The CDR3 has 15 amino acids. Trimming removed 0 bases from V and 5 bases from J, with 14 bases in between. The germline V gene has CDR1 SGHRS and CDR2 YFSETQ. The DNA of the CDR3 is TGCGCCAGCAGCTTGGAAGGGGTCTCCTCTTATGGCTACACCTTC. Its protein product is CASSLEGVSSYGYTF.

The CDR3 protein is CAWSVSNDGYNEQFF. DNA for the CDR3: TGTGCCTGGAGTGTATCTAACGACGGGTACAATGAGCAGTTCTTC. The V gene is TRBV30, the J gene TRBJ2-1; D remains unclear. Trimming cost V 0 bases and J 4 bases, with 13 bases left between them. The CDR3 length is 15 residues. Germline loops: CDR1 GTSNPN, CDR2 SVGIG (reference sequence).